Reported below is one TCR beta chain. Its antigen is unidentified. The data were obtained in a study of CD8 T cells in ankylosing spondylitis. Study-level results: Ankylosing spondylitis blood appeared to be characterized by a TCR beta motif of about 8 highly homologous variants.

One entry per CDR3 protein results from TCRdb running MiXCR on the 5' RACE reads. The table records about 500,000 distinct CDR3 sequences, over 9.5% of them present only once. This CDR3 has 14 amino acids. CDR1 is LGHDT and CDR2 is YNNKEL in the germline V gene (reference sequence). After removal of 5 bases from V and 3 bases from J, the junction contained 7 bases not matched to a gene. The sample taken for sequencing was blood, either unsorted or a sorted T cell fraction (not recorded which). The chain recombines TRBV3-1 with TRBJ2-7, with TRBD1 identical over 7 bases. The sequence came from a male donor with ankylosing spondylitis. The CDR3 DNA reads as TGTGCCAGCAGCTCGAGGGACAGAAACTACGAGCAGTACTTC. It yields the protein CASSSRDRNYEQYF.